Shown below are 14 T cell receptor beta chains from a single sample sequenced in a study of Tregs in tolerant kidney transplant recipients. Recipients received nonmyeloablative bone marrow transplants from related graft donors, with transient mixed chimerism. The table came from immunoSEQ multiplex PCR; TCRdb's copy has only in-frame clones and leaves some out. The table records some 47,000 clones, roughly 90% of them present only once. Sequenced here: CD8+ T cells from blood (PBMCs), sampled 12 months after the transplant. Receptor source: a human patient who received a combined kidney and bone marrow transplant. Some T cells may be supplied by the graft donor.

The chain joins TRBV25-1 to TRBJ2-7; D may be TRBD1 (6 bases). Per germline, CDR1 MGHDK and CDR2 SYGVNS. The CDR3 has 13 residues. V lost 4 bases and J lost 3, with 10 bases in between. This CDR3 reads CASSADSYYEQYF. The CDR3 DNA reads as TGTGCCAGCAGTGCGGACAGTTACTACGAGCAGTACTTC.

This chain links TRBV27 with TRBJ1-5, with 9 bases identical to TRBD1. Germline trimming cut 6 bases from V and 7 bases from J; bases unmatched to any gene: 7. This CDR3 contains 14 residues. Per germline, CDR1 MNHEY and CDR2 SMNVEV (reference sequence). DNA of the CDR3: TGTGCCAGCAGAATCACAGGGGGCGGACAGCCCCAGCATTTT. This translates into CASRITGGGQPQHF.

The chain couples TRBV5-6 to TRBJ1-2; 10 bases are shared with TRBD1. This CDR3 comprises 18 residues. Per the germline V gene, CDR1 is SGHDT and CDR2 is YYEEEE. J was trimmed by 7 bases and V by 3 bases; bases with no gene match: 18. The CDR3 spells CASSYGTGTGDLRAGYTF. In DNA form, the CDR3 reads TGTGCCAGCAGCTATGGTACCGGGACAGGGGATTTAAGGGCTGGCTACACCTTC.

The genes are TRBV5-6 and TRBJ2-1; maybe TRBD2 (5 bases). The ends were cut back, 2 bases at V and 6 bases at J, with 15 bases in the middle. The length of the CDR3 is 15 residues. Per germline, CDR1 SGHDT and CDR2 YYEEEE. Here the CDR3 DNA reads TGTGCCAGCAGCTTTCGGCCTAGCCCGCGCAATGAGCAGTTCTTC. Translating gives CASSFRPSPRNEQFF.

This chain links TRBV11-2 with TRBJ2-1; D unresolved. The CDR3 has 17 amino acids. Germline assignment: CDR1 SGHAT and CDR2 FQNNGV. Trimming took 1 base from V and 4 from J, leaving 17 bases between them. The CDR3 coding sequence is TGTGCCAGCAGCTTAGTCTTTAGAGGATCAGAGTACAATGAGCAGTTCTTC. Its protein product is CASSLVFRGSEYNEQFF. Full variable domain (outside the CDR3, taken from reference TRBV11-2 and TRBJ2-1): EAGVAQSPRYKIIEKRQSVAFWCNPISGHATLYWYQQILGQGPKLLIQFQNNGVVDDSQLPKDRFSAERLKGVDSTLKIQPAKLEDSAVYLCASSLVFRGSEYNEQFFGPGTRLTVL.

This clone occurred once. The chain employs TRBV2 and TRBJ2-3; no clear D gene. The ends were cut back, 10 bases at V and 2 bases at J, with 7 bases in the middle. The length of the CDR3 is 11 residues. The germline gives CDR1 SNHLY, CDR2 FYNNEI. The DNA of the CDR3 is TGTGCCACCCCTACCACAGATACGCAGTATTTT. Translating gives CATPTTDTQYF.

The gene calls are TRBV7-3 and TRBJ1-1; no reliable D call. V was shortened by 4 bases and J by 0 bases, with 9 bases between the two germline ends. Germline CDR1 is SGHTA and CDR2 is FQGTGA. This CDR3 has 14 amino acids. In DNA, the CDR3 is TGTGCCAGCAGCTCCGGACTTATGAACACTGAAGCTTTCTTT. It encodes CASSSGLMNTEAFF.

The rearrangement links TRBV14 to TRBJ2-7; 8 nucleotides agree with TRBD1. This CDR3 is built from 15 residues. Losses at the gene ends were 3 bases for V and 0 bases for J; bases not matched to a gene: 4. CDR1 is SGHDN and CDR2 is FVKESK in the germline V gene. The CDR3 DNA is TGTGCCAGCAGCCACGAAGACAGGGGCTCCTACGAGCAGTACTTC. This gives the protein CASSHEDRGSYEQYF.

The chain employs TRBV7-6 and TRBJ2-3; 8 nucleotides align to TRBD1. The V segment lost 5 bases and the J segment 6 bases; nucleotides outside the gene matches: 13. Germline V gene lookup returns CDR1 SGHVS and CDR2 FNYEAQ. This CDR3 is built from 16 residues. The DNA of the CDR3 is TGTGCCAGCAGCGATCGGACAGGGCTGCGGGGTGATACGCAGTATTTT. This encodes CASSDRTGLRGDTQYF.

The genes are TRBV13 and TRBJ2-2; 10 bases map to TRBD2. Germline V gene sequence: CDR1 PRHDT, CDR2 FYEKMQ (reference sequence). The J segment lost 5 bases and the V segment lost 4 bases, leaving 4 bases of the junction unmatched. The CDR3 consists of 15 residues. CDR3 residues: CASSSSGGGTGELFF. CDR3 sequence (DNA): TGTGCCAGCAGCTCTAGCGGGGGAGGTACCGGGGAGCTGTTTTTT.

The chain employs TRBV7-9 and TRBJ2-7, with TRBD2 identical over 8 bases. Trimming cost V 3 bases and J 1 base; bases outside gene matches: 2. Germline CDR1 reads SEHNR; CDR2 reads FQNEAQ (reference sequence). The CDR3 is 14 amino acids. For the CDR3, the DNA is TGTGCCAGCAGCTTTAGCGGGATTTCCTACGAGCAGTACTTC. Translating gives CASSFSGISYEQYF.

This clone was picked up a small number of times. This chain's CDR3 is CASSPGWVTGELFF. Here the CDR3 DNA reads TGCGCCAGCAGCCCCGGGTGGGTCACCGGGGAGCTGTTTTTT. The rearrangement uses TRBV4-3 and TRBJ2-2; D is ambiguous. Deletions cut 4 bases from V and 4 bases from J, with 10 bases between. This CDR3 is 14 amino acids long. From germline, CDR1 is LGHNA and CDR2 YSLEER.

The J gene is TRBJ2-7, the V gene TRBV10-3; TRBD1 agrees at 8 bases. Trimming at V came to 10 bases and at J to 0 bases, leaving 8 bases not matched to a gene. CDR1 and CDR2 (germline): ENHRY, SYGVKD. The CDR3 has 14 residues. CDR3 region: CATMGQVSSYEQYF. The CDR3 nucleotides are TGTGCCACCATGGGACAGGTGTCCTCCTACGAGCAGTACTTC.

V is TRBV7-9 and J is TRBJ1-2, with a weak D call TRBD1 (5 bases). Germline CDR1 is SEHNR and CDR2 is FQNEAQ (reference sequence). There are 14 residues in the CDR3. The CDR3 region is CAIPSPQATYGYTF. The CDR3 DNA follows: TGTGCAATTCCAAGTCCACAGGCGACCTATGGCTACACCTTC.